The TCR beta chain under discussion was sequenced for a study of a mutant IDH1 vaccine in newly diagnosed glioma. Whole-study results and caveats: Pseudoprogression appeared unlinked to shifts in leading peripheral T cell clonotypes. Of the patients, less than 95% had vaccine-induced immune responses.

In this sample, this clone turned up once. No antigen is known for it. As for time point: week 47, end of study. All doses held 300 ug of mutant IDH1 20-mer peptide, with topical imiquimod. Method: immunoSEQ multiplex PCR; TCRdb's copy keeps in-frame clones and lacks some. Counted here are 50,000 or so clones, 70% to 85% occurring once; the ten biggest clones make up under 4.5%. V shed 6 bases and J 3 bases; nucleotides not matched to a gene: 14. Germline V gene data show CDR1 as MDHEN and CDR2 as SYDVKM. The CDR3 is made up of 16 amino acids. Material: PBMCs, obtained from a glioma patient whose treatment included an IDH1 peptide vaccine. The chain recombines TRBV28 with TRBJ2-7; 7 bases are a match to TRBD1. The TCR comes from a woman younger than 45 with glioma. Some clones in this sample may be carry-over from other donors' samples. The CDR3 DNA reads TGTGCCAGCAGAGAGGGAAGTGCCGGGACAGTCTACGAGCAGTACTTC. Translation: CASREGSAGTVYEQYF.